This is a list of T cell receptor beta chains from one sample in a study of CD8 T cells in Susac syndrome. TCRdb processed the immunoSEQ multiplex PCR reads anew with MiXCR; each CDR3 protein has one entry. Here the sample spans under 200,000 distinct CDR3 sequences, approximately 95% being singletons. Sequenced input: CD4+ T cells from PBMCs. The receptors were gathered from a human donor in good health. Both conserved end residues are part of each CDR3. Fields, in order: CDR3 protein, D gene, V gene, J gene. The D gene is left open where the match is weak.

CASSILAGATDTQYF	TRBD2	TRBV19	TRBJ2-3
CASSLGRVNYEQYF	-	TRBV5-1	TRBJ2-7
CASSQADSSTDTQYF	-	TRBV3-1	TRBJ2-3
CASSIVPSSYNEQFF	-	TRBV19	TRBJ2-1
CASSLRFTDTQYF	-	TRBV27	TRBJ2-3
CASSQVSTGAFYGYTF	TRBD1	TRBV3-1	TRBJ1-2
CSASNPGLTRTGELFF	-	TRBV20-1	TRBJ2-2
CASSLGTSGGTSTDTQYF	TRBD2	TRBV7-9	TRBJ2-3
CASSYQPPDRAGNTIYF	-	TRBV6-5	TRBJ1-3
CASIEDGRGNTEAFF	-	TRBV12-3/TRBV12-4	TRBJ1-1
CSARVGQGDQPQHF	TRBD1	TRBV20-1	TRBJ1-5
CASRFDRAGNTEAFF	TRBD1	TRBV6-1	TRBJ1-1
CSARAGTGDPGELFF	TRBD1	TRBV20-1	TRBJ2-2
CSASRGLQPQHF	-	TRBV20-1	TRBJ1-5
CSATGSSYNEQFF	-	TRBV20-1	TRBJ2-1
CASSTDRGASPLHF	TRBD1	TRBV7-2	TRBJ1-6
CASSLSVGDSRAKNIQYF	-	TRBV7-6	TRBJ2-4
CASSFGQLYEQYF	-	TRBV7-2	TRBJ2-7
CASSQRGASTDTQYF	TRBD2	TRBV6-4	TRBJ2-3
CASSQSSGAINEKLFF	-	TRBV4-2	TRBJ1-4
CSVERDRGTIQYF	TRBD1	TRBV29-1	TRBJ2-4
CASSEPELAGSREQYF	TRBD2	TRBV28	TRBJ2-7
CASSPDLAHGYTF	-	TRBV7-9	TRBJ1-2
CASRPGTGYNEQFF	TRBD1	TRBV6-6	TRBJ2-1
CATRESGGSNQPQHF	TRBD1	TRBV6-5	TRBJ1-5
CASSLSQYYEQYF	-	TRBV11-2	TRBJ2-7
CASSAQGGSGANVLTF	TRBD1	TRBV9	TRBJ2-6
CASSAWVDLNTGELFF	-	TRBV9	TRBJ2-2
CASSPSGRQETQYF	-	TRBV7-3	TRBJ2-5
CASSATQGAILAFF	TRBD1	TRBV5-1	TRBJ1-1
CASRAAGGVSPLHF	-	TRBV7-2	TRBJ1-6
CASSRGVVGNSPLHF	-	TRBV5-1	TRBJ1-6
CASSRISDDGRAGELFF	-	TRBV16	TRBJ2-2
CASSIQRQGEQYF	TRBD1	TRBV12-3/TRBV12-4	TRBJ2-7
CASSQGAGFHF	-	TRBV7-2	TRBJ1-6
CATKSEGRYSNQPQHF	-	TRBV7-8	TRBJ1-5
CSVGASGGRNTGELFF	TRBD2	TRBV29-1	TRBJ2-2
CASSSGGRGTDTQYF	TRBD2	TRBV12-3/TRBV12-4	TRBJ2-3
CASSLHQINTEAFF	-	TRBV14	TRBJ1-1
CASSLGDTNNYGYTF	-	TRBV5-1	TRBJ1-2
CASSPGTGWTDTQYF	TRBD1	TRBV18	TRBJ2-3
CASSWGQVATNEKLFF	TRBD1	TRBV7-8	TRBJ1-4
CASSPLGGLINQPQHF	-	TRBV19	TRBJ1-5
CSVADRFYNEQFF	-	TRBV29-1	TRBJ2-1
CASSRTGEGYTF	TRBD1	TRBV27	TRBJ1-2
CASSQRTNQPQHF	-	TRBV12-3/TRBV12-4	TRBJ1-5